The source of this TCR beta chain is a study of regulatory T cells in long-lasting Graves disease. Study as a whole: Positivity for TSH receptor antibodies plus over 5 years of antithyroid drugs meant persistent Graves' disease.

This clonotype was picked up many times. Antigen specificity is unknown. Study results and caveats: Persistent Graves' patients showed less TCR diversity than newly diagnosed ones. The study found TRBV28, TRBJ1-2 and TRBJ2-5 favored in persistent disease.

Time point specified: persistent/refractory GD, antithyroid drugs over 5 years with positive TRAb. RNA from PBMCs was the source of the TCR library. The CDR3 is made up of 12 amino acids. V shed 3 bases and J shed 7 bases, with 8 bases lying between them. Germline CDR1 is SGHRS and CDR2 is YFSETQ. TCR beta libraries were built with iRepertoire HTBI primers and Arm-PCR of CDR3 regions. Methods used by the authors: Sequenced samples collectively carried under 75 TRBV and about 15 TRBJ segments. Via MiXCR, TCRdb re-called the multiplex PCR reads, giving one row per CDR3 protein. The V and J calls here are based on TCRdb, not the publication. This table has 400,000 or so distinct CDR3 sequences, 20% to 25% appearing once.

V and J are TRBV5-1 and TRBJ2-4; D is unresolved. The TCR was taken from a female donor with Graves disease. The specimen comprised peripheral blood mononuclear cells (PBMCs), sampled when the disease was refractory, from a patient treated with antithyroid drugs. The CDR3: CASSSDGNIQYF. The CDR3 DNA is TGCGCCAGCAGCTCTGACGGGAACATTCAGTACTTC.